This note documents a single T cell receptor beta chain sequence. Only a few counts were recorded for this clonotype. The target of this receptor is not known. Base qualities are not recorded, but no much larger clone differs from it by a single base. The library was made by PCR. Sequencer: Illumina HiSeq 2500. TCR library preparation used molecular barcoding, with unique molecular identifiers applied to normalize quantification of the TCRbeta repertoire. TCRdb's own reprocessing of the public reads used fastp at Q25 and MiXCR and kept productive beta chains. Rows merge per CDR3 protein into single entries with the most common DNA and genes. This sample lists 300,000 to 350,000 distinct CDR3 sequences; approximately 20% were detected once. About a tenth of the sample is taken by the ten largest. This sample stems from a study of T-cell reconstitution after alpha-beta-depleted transplantation in children (dated by TCRdb to 2016 to 2017). Some background on the complete study: T-cell immune reconstitution after TCRalphabeta/CD19-depleted allogeneic hematopoietic cell transplantation in children was quantitatively tracked in the study by means of TCR repertoire profiling.

The full study reports these points: In some patients, high TCRbeta diversity at day 60 was attributed to recipient T cells and intrathymic progenitors that had survived conditioning. Hyperexpanded clone frequencies declined over subsequent months; after one year, T-cell counts and TCRbeta diversity were mostly attributed to newly produced T cells. About two months after transplant, the apparently early recovery of alphabetaT-cell counts reportedly depended on just several hundred clones that had expanded rapidly and came from non-depleted graft cells.

CDR1 and CDR2 were assigned from the germline V gene as SGHRS and YFSETQ. The V end gives up 0 bases and the J end 5 bases, leaving 5 bases in the junction not matched to a gene. Measured from the cysteine to the phenylalanine, the CDR3 is 16 residues long. The only DNA kept is the CDR3, 48 bases in frame from the first base. The sample's treatment or condition label, decoded: allogeneic hematopoietic cell transplantation with graft depleted of TCRalphabeta T cells and CD19 B cells. TCRalphabeta/CD19-depleted allogeneic hematopoietic cell grafts were given to the transplant recipients, all of whom were children.

The origin of this receptor is a male patient between 5 and 17 years old who had a stem cell transplant for acute lymphoblastic leukemia, so the T cells may come from the graft donor. The chain employs TRBV5-1 and TRBJ2-5; 12 of the junction bases match TRBD2. This material consisted of PBMCs, mostly from graft donor cells, taken 180 days after TCRalphabeta/CD19-depleted stem cell transplant. The sequenced DNA is TGCGCCAGCAGCTTGGCTAGCGGGAGGGCAGTGGAGACCCAGTACTTC. Its translation reads: CASSLASGRAVETQYF.